Described below is a single T cell receptor (beta chain) sequence and its context. The sample comes from a study of control samples from healthy donors and cancer patients. V shed 7 bases, J shed 7 bases, and the junction held 14 bases outside the gene matches. CDR1 is PRHDT, CDR2 FYEKMQ, per germline (reference sequence). The CDR3 length is 15 residues. TCRdb's copy holds only in-frame clones and misses some; the assay was immunoSEQ multiplex PCR. Of 65,000 to 85,000 clones in the sample, under 90% are singletons; the top ten hold about 9.9%. V is TRBV13 and J is TRBJ1-2; 8 bases match TRBD1. This receptor was identified in a woman aged 45-65 years with colorectal cancer. Sequenced sample: PBMCs. The CDR3 is CASTPQAGGFGGYTF. The CDR3, as DNA: TGTGCCAGCACTCCCCAGGCAGGGGGCTTTGGTGGCTACACCTTC. Filled out from reference TRBV13 and TRBJ1-2, the complete variable domain reads AAGVIQSPRHLIKEKRETATLKCYPIPRHDTVYWYQQGPGQDPQFLISFYEKMQSDKGSIPDRFSAQQFSDYHSELNMSSLELGDSALYFCASTPQAGGFGGYTFGSGTRLTVV.